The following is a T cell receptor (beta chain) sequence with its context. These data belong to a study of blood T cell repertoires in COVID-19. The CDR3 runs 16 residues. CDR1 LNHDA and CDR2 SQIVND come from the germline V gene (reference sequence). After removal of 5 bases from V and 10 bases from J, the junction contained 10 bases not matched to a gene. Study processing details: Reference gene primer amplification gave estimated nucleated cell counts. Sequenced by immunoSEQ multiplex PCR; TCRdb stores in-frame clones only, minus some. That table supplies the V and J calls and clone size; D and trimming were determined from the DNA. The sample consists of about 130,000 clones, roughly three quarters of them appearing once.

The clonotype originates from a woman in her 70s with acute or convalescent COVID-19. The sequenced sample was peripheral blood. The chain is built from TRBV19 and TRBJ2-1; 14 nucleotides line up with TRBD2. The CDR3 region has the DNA TGTGCCAGTAGTGCAGCAAGGACTAGCGGGAGGCTCGAGCAGTTCTTC. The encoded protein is CASSAARTSGRLEQFF.